Following are 21 T cell receptor beta chains from one sample sequenced in a study of long-term antiretroviral therapy in people with HIV. Runs used v3.0 of the immunoSEQ assay and were done at survey level. Profiling relied on immunoSEQ multiplex PCR, and the TCRdb table lists in-frame clones only, not all of them. The sample gives about 26,000 clones, approximately 78% of which show up once; less than 15% is in the top ten. The sample here was unsorted PBMCs, taken 2.9 years after starting antiretroviral therapy. The receptors stem from a middle-aged man with HIV.

The gene calls are TRBV4-1 and TRBJ1-2; D not certain. Germline V gene lookup returns CDR1 MGHRA and CDR2 YSYEKL. The V end was cut by 0 bases, the J end by 8 bases, with 13 bases between. This CDR3 comprises 14 residues. The CDR3 nucleotides are TGCGCCAGCAGCCAAGATGGGAGGACCGGCGGCTACACCTTC. Amino acids: CASSQDGRTGGYTF.

The rearrangement links TRBV5-1 to TRBJ1-1; D not resolved. V lost 0 bases and J lost 0, with 6 bases in between. This CDR3 has 14 amino acids. The germline V gene has CDR1 SGHRS and CDR2 YFSETQ. The CDR3 sequence: CASSLVTVNTEAFF. The CDR3 DNA reads TGCGCCAGCAGCTTGGTAACCGTGAACACTGAAGCTTTCTTT.

This chain connects TRBV2 to TRBJ1-1, with TRBD1 as a possible D gene (5 bases). CDR3 length: 14 residues. Germline V gene sequence: CDR1 SNHLY, CDR2 FYNNEI. V was cut by 6 bases and J by 0 bases, with 11 bases left in between. The CDR3 is CASRVDSMNTEAFF. The CDR3 nucleotides are TGTGCCAGCAGAGTCGACAGTATGAACACTGAAGCTTTCTTT.

The V and J genes are TRBV9 and TRBJ1-1, with TRBD1 identical over 9 bases. Trimming at V came to 3 bases and at J to 5 bases, leaving 8 bases not matched to a gene. The CDR3 runs to 15 residues. Germline V CDR1 and CDR2: SGDLS, YYNGEE. CDR3 sequence reads: CASSDLGTGFTEAFF. The CDR3 nucleotides are TGTGCCAGCAGCGACCTTGGGACAGGGTTTACTGAAGCTTTCTTT.

The rearrangement joins TRBV10-3 to TRBJ1-5; a weak D match, TRBD1 (5 bases). V was pared by 1 base and J by 3 bases, with 7 bases between. This CDR3 comprises 14 residues. Germline V gene lookup returns CDR1 ENHRY and CDR2 SYGVKD. In DNA, the CDR3 is TGTGCCATCAGTGAGTTGGGGGACAATCAGCCCCAGCATTTT. Translation gives CAISELGDNQPQHF.

CDR3 DNA: TGTGCCGTAGTTTTACCCACAGGGTCGCAGTACTTC. Protein sequence: CAVVLPTGSQYF. J is TRBJ2-7 and V is TRBV19, with D perhaps matching TRBD1 (6 bases). The germline V gene has CDR1 LNHDA and CDR2 SQIVND (reference sequence). The CDR3 is 12 amino acids. Between the trimmed V and J ends, which lost 11 bases and 9 bases, there was a span of 20 bases. The full variable domain, in which reference TRBV19 and TRBJ2-7 provide the parts outside the CDR3, is DGGITQSPKYLFRKEGQNVTLSCEQNLNHDAMYWYRQDPGQGLRLIYYSQIVNDFQKGDIAEGYSVSREKKESFPLTVTSAQKNPTAFYLCAVVLPTGSQYFGPGTRLTVT.

V gene TRBV9 combines with J gene TRBJ2-2; D is undetermined. V dropped 0 bases and J dropped 5 bases, with 5 bases sitting between them. CDR3 length: 13 amino acids. From germline, CDR1 is SGDLS and CDR2 YYNGEE. CDR3 loop: CASSVGGTGELFF. The CDR3, as DNA: TGTGCCAGCAGCGTAGGGGGAACCGGGGAGCTGTTTTTT.

This chain connects TRBV6-1 to TRBJ1-3, with a weak D call TRBD1 (5 bases). The germline V gene has CDR1 MNHNS and CDR2 SASEGT. The CDR3 has 15 amino acids. Trimming removed 1 base at V and 2 bases at J, with 9 bases between. The CDR3 region is CASSEDWGPGNTIYF. CDR3 nucleotides: TGTGCCAGCAGTGAAGACTGGGGACCTGGAAACACCATATATTTT.

The table lists this clone with a count of one. The chain couples TRBV11-2 to TRBJ2-5; D not resolved. The CDR3 has 12 residues. Germline V gene data show CDR1 as SGHAT and CDR2 as FQNNGV. V lost 5 bases, J lost 5 bases, and 9 bases lay in between. The DNA for the CDR3 is TGTGCCAGCAGCCCCGAAAGGGAGACCCAGTACTTC. This sequence encodes CASSPERETQYF.

V is TRBV30 and J is TRBJ1-6; 8 positions agree with TRBD1. V dropped 3 bases and J dropped 0; count of bases not matched to a gene: 7. This CDR3 has 17 amino acids. The V gene's germline CDR1 is GTSNPN and CDR2 SVGIG (reference sequence). The CDR3 coding sequence is TGTGCCTGGAGGGGACAGGTTTTCGGCTCCTATAATTCACCCCTCCACTTT. This gives the protein CAWRGQVFGSYNSPLHF.

The chain uses TRBV5-1 and TRBJ2-3; 7 bases match TRBD2. Germline V CDR1 and CDR2: SGHRS, YFSETQ. V lost 0 bases to trimming and J lost 5 bases; unmatched junction nucleotides: 3. CDR3 length: 14 amino acids. The CDR3 sequence: CASSLAGGRDTQYF. The CDR3, as DNA: TGCGCCAGCAGCTTGGCGGGCGGGAGAGATACGCAGTATTTT.

V and J are TRBV5-1 and TRBJ2-3, with TRBD2 matching over 7 bases. The V gene's germline CDR1 is SGHRS and CDR2 YFSETQ. Trimming removed 0 bases from V and 2 bases from J; junction bases left unmatched: 3. This CDR3 has 15 amino acids. The CDR3 DNA reads TGCGCCAGCAGCTTGGGGGGGGGTGACACAGATACGCAGTATTTT. Protein sequence: CASSLGGGDTDTQYF.

The chain uses TRBV10-2 and TRBJ2-7; D could derive from TRBD1 or TRBD2 (5 bases each). Trimming cost V 5 bases and J 6 bases, with 11 bases left between them. Looked up from germline, CDR1 is WSHSY and CDR2 is SAAADI. The CDR3 runs 12 residues. CDR3 DNA sequence: TGCGCCAGCAGTACAGGAAGCGGCGAGCAGTACTTC. Amino acid sequence: CASSTGSGEQYF.

The J gene is TRBJ1-1, the V gene TRBV2; D uncertain. Germline values: CDR1 SNHLY, CDR2 FYNNEI. The CDR3 sequence is 8 residues long. Deletions cut 9 bases from V and 8 bases from J, with 4 bases between. Written as DNA, the CDR3 is TGTGCCAGTTACGAAGCTTTCTTT. It codes for CASYEAFF.

The rearrangement uses TRBV27 and TRBJ2-5; D ambiguous. Looked up from germline, CDR1 is MNHEY and CDR2 is SMNVEV (reference sequence). V lost 2 bases and J lost 0, with 10 bases in between. The CDR3 has 15 amino acids. The CDR3 sequence: CASSLGLTYQETQYF. CDR3 nucleotide sequence: TGTGCCAGCAGTTTAGGTCTGACGTACCAAGAGACCCAGTACTTC.

The chain is built from TRBV11-2 and TRBJ1-1; D is unresolved. This CDR3 contains 12 residues. V was shortened by 3 bases and J by 1 base, with 3 bases between the two germline ends. Germline values: CDR1 SGHAT, CDR2 FQNNGV. The CDR3 reads CASSLQNTEAFF. The CDR3 nucleotides are TGTGCCAGCAGCTTGCAGAACACTGAAGCTTTCTTT.

CDR3: CASSIVAESNSPLHF. The CDR3 DNA sequence: TGTGCCAGTAGTATAGTGGCAGAGAGTAATTCACCCCTCCACTTT. The chain is built from TRBV19 and TRBJ1-6, with no clear D. The CDR3 totals 15 residues. Germline values: CDR1 LNHDA, CDR2 SQIVND (reference sequence). V was pared by 1 base and J by 6 bases, with 10 bases between.

This clone has just one count. The chain couples TRBV6-6 to TRBJ2-1, with TRBD1 matching over 7 bases. The CDR3 is made up of 15 amino acids. V lost 5 bases and J lost 4; bases outside the gene matches: 8. Looked up from germline, CDR1 is MNHNY and CDR2 is SVGAGI (reference sequence). CDR3 amino acids: CASSPRTGTYNEQFF. For the CDR3, the DNA is TGTGCCAGCAGTCCACGGACAGGTACTTACAATGAGCAGTTCTTC.

This chain joins TRBV2 and TRBJ2-1; 7 bases are shared with TRBD2. The V gene end was trimmed by 6 bases and the J gene end by 2 bases; junction bases not matched to a gene: 16. Germline values: CDR1 SNHLY, CDR2 FYNNEI. The CDR3 length is 18 residues. The CDR3 DNA follows: TGTGCCAGCAGCCAAACGAAATTGGGGCTAGCGGCCTACAATGAGCAGTTCTTC. The encoded protein is CASSQTKLGLAAYNEQFF.

This clone was observed a few times. The chain links TRBV5-1 to TRBJ1-6; no reliable D call. The CDR3 has 17 amino acids. Germline-derived CDR1 and CDR2 are SGHRS and YFSETQ. With 4 bases removed from V and 0 bases from J, the gap between germline ends came to 14 bases. CDR3 in amino acids: CASSPSGTSSYNSPLHF. The CDR3 nucleotides read TGCGCCAGCAGCCCGTCGGGAACTAGCTCCTATAATTCACCCCTCCACTTT.

This clone was found a few times. V and J are TRBV20-1 and TRBJ2-7; D is unresolved. The CDR3 totals 11 residues. V was clipped by 5 bases and J by 5 bases, with 10 bases between them. CDR1 and CDR2 from the germline V gene are DFQATT and SNEGSKA (reference sequence). The CDR3 DNA sequence: TGCAGTGCTCGTCTGGGCCACGAGCAGTACTTC. It is translated as CSARLGHEQYF.